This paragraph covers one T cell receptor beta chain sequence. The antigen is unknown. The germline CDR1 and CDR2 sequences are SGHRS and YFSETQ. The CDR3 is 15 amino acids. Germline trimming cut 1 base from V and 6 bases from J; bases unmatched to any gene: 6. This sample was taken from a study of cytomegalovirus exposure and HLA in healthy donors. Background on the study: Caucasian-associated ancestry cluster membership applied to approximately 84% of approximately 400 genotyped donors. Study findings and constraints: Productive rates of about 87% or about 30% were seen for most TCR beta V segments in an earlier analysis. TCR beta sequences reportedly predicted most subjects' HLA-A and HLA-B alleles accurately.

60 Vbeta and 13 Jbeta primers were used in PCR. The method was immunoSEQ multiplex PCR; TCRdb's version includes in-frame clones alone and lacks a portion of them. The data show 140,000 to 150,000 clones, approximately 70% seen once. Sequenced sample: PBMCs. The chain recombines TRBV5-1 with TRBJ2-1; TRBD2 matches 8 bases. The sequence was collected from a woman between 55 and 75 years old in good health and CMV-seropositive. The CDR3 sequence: CASSLTGGPLNEQFF. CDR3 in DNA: TGCGCCAGCAGCTTGACGGGAGGGCCCCTCAATGAGCAGTTCTTC.